This passage covers 27 T cell receptor beta chains from one sample sequenced in a study of blood T cells in healthy people across ages. With a J-beta primer mix and a sample-barcoded 5' primer, a second PCR ran about 7 to 12 cycles. TCRdb fed the 5' RACE reads into MiXCR, producing one record per CDR3 protein. The data contain roughly 2 million distinct CDR3 sequences, around half of them singletons. The sequenced sample was blood. The receptors stem from a woman in her thirties or forties in good health.

This clonotype was counted a few times. This chain joins TRBV5-1 and TRBJ2-1; D remains ambiguous. Germline V CDR1 and CDR2: SGHRS, YFSETQ. The CDR3 length is 13 residues. Trimming left V 2 bases short and J 5 bases short, with 8 bases between. The CDR3 spells CASSLTFNNEQFF. DNA for the CDR3: TGCGCCAGCAGCTTAACTTTTAACAATGAGCAGTTCTTC.

This clonotype was counted between two and nine times. The chain couples TRBV2 to TRBJ1-5; TRBD1 matches at 10 bases. Per the germline V gene, CDR1 is SNHLY and CDR2 is FYNNEI. The V segment lost 2 bases and the J segment 14 bases; nucleotides outside the gene matches: 12. The CDR3 extends over 15 amino acids. The CDR3, as DNA: TGTGCCAGCAGTGAATCTGGGACAGGGGACTATCCCAAGCATTTT. It codes for CASSESGTGDYPKHF.

The rearrangement uses TRBV5-6 and TRBJ1-1, with TRBD1 matching 7 bases. This CDR3 has 15 residues. The V segment lost 2 bases and the J segment 1 base; nucleotides outside the gene matches: 5. Looked up from germline, CDR1 is SGHDT and CDR2 is YYEEEE. Here the CDR3 reads CASSFGYRGNTEAFF. The DNA of the CDR3 is TGTGCCAGCAGCTTTGGCTACAGGGGGAACACTGAAGCTTTCTTT.

Comment on this clonotype: At one end the junction does not follow the germline gene, possibly because of a read error. DNA for the CDR3: TGTACCAGCAGGGGGGCAGGGGGAGGGAACACTGAAGCTTTCTTT. Its translation is CTSRGAGGGNTEAFF. The chain recombines TRBV12-3 or TRBV12-4 with TRBJ1-1; 7 bases fit TRBD1. The CDR3 has 15 amino acids.

V usage is TRBV29-1 and J usage is TRBJ2-7; TRBD2 agrees at 14 bases. The J call is in doubt because the DNA end fits TRBJ2-5 better. Looked up from germline, CDR1 is SQVTM and CDR2 is ANQGSEA. This CDR3 has 14 amino acids. The CDR3 region is CSVGLAGDGGTQYF. The CDR3 DNA follows: TGCAGCGTGGGACTAGCGGGGGACGGAGGGACCCAGTACTTC.

This clonotype was seen only a few times. This sequence joins TRBV7-9 and TRBJ2-1; TRBD2 matches 11 bases. CDR1 is SEHNR and CDR2 is FQNEAQ in the germline V gene (reference sequence). The CDR3 is made up of 15 amino acids. After removal of 5 bases from V and 2 bases from J, the junction contained 2 bases not matched to a gene. CDR3 region: CASSELAGAYNEQFF. The DNA for the CDR3 is TGTGCCAGCAGCGAACTAGCGGGGGCCTACAATGAGCAGTTCTTC.

The genes are TRBV7-2 and TRBJ2-5, with D tentatively TRBD2 (5 bases). Trimming pared 1 base from V and 11 bases from J, leaving 23 bases between. Germline lookup yields CDR1 SGHTA and CDR2 FQGNSA. CDR3 length: 16 amino acids. CDR3 sequence: CASSLVGGLISYEQYF. The CDR3 DNA reads as TGTGCCAGCAGCTTAGTGGGCGGGCTGATCTCCTACGAACAGTACTTC.

The V and J genes are TRBV5-1 and TRBJ1-1, with D unclear. The CDR3 is made up of 15 amino acids. From germline, CDR1 is SGHRS and CDR2 YFSETQ. V gave up 3 bases and J gave up 0 bases, with 12 bases separating them. The CDR3 sequence: CASSWTGSMNTEAFF. CDR3 DNA: TGCGCCAGCAGCTGGACCGGGAGCATGAACACTGAAGCTTTCTTT.

The genes are TRBV28 and TRBJ2-3; a weak D match, TRBD1 (6 bases). V lost 6 bases, J lost 6 bases, and 19 bases lay in between. CDR1 is MDHEN, CDR2 SYDVKM, per germline. This CDR3 has 15 residues. In DNA form, the CDR3 reads TGTGCCAGCAGCCAAGCCGGGACATTGGGGGATACGCAGTATTTT. Protein: CASSQAGTLGDTQYF.

This clonotype has just a few counts. The CDR3 protein is CASSATGTSGVETQYF. Here the CDR3 DNA reads TGTGCCAGCAGCGCAACCGGGACTAGCGGGGTGGAGACCCAGTACTTC. This chain joins TRBV7-3 and TRBJ2-5, with 13 bases identical to TRBD2. The CDR3 sequence is 16 residues long. CDR1 and CDR2 from the germline V gene are SGHTA and FQGTGA. J lost 5 bases, V lost 5 bases, and 8 bases had no gene match.

This clonotype has just a few counts. This chain joins TRBV25-1 and TRBJ2-7; D is unclear. CDR1 and CDR2 from the germline V gene are MGHDK and SYGVNS. V gave up 6 bases and J gave up 11 bases, with 14 bases separating them. The CDR3 extends over 11 amino acids. CDR3 amino acids: CASRMGFGEYF. CDR3 DNA: TGTGCCAGCAGGATGGGTTTTGGGGAGTACTTC.

The genes are TRBV5-5 and TRBJ2-5; perhaps TRBD1 as D (5 bases). The CDR3 is 12 amino acids. V was trimmed by 4 bases and J by 10 bases, leaving 14 bases between them. Germline V lookup: CDR1 SGHKS, CDR2 YYEKEE (reference sequence). This chain's CDR3 is CASSLNRMGQYF. CDR3 coding DNA: TGTGCCAGCAGCCTAAACAGGATGGGCCAGTACTTC.

V usage is TRBV27 and J usage is TRBJ1-6; 7 bases align to TRBD1. The CDR3 has 14 amino acids. Germline V gives CDR1 MNHEY, CDR2 SMNVEV (reference sequence). The V gene end was trimmed by 3 bases and the J gene end by 9 bases; junction bases not matched to a gene: 5. The CDR3 DNA reads as TGTGCCAGCAGTTTCCCAGGGGGTGCTTCACCCCTCCACTTT. This gives the protein CASSFPGGASPLHF.

The V gene is TRBV20-1, the J gene TRBJ1-1, with 9 bases matching TRBD1. Germline values: CDR1 DFQATT, CDR2 SNEGSKA (reference sequence). The CDR3 covers 18 residues. V trimming: 1 base; J trimming: 0 bases; junction bases outside the gene matches: 12. DNA for the CDR3: TGCAGTGCTAGAGCAAACAGGGGGCTTCTGTACATGAACACTGAAGCTTTCTTT. This encodes CSARANRGLLYMNTEAFF.

The V call is TRBV11-1, the J call TRBJ1-2, with 10 bases identical to TRBD1. V lost 2 bases to trimming and J lost 9 bases; unmatched junction nucleotides: 9. Germline V gives CDR1 SGHAT, CDR2 FQDESV (reference sequence). This CDR3 has 15 residues. In DNA, the CDR3 is TGTGCCAGCAGCTTAAGTGGGACAGGGGATACAAGCTACACCTTC. It encodes CASSLSGTGDTSYTF.

The chain is built from TRBV12-3 or TRBV12-4 and TRBJ1-2, with D possibly matching TRBD1 (6 bases). The CDR3 is 13 amino acids. Trimming took 5 bases from V and 5 from J, leaving 12 bases between them. The CDR3: CASSRPGEYGYTF. CDR3 DNA sequence: TGTGCCAGCAGTCGGCCAGGGGAGTATGGCTACACCTTC.

Comments on this clonotype: A junction boundary mismatches the germline segment, possibly from a read error. The chain combines TRBV6-5 with TRBJ2-7; D possibly corresponds to TRBD1 (5 bases). The DNA end lines up better with TRBJ2-4; the J call may be wrong. The CDR3 contains 14 residues. Germline loops: CDR1 MNHEY, CDR2 SVGAGI. CDR3 DNA: TGTGCCAGCAGTGACTCAGGGTACACAAACATTCAGTACTTC. As protein: CASSDSGYTNIQYF.

Remarks on this clonotype: Mismatch with germline at one junction end may stem from a read error. The chain joins TRBV25-1 to TRBJ2-1, with 7 bases fitting TRBD1. There are 15 residues in the CDR3. Germline CDR1 reads MGHDK; CDR2 reads SYGVNS. CDR3 sequence: CASTGYRDSYNVQFF. Written as DNA, the CDR3 is TGTGCCAGCACCGGATACCGGGACAGTTACAATGTGCAGTTCTTC.

This clonotype showed up just a few times. The genes are TRBV6-5 and TRBJ2-1, with D possibly matching TRBD2 (5 bases). V was clipped by 5 bases and J by 4 bases, with 12 bases between them. This CDR3 is 14 amino acids long. Germline loops: CDR1 MNHEY, CDR2 SVGAGI. This CDR3 reads CASSPGIAYNEQFF. CDR3 in DNA: TGTGCCAGCAGTCCCGGGATTGCATACAATGAGCAGTTCTTC.

In its sample, this clonotype was seen a few times. The rearrangement uses TRBV5-6 and TRBJ2-5; 10 bases are a match to TRBD2. This CDR3 comprises 14 residues. Germline CDR1 is SGHDT and CDR2 is YYEEEE. J lost 4 bases, V lost 5 bases, and 5 bases had no gene match. CDR3 residues: CASSWTSGIETQYF. For the CDR3, the DNA is TGTGCCAGCAGTTGGACTAGCGGAATAGAGACCCAGTACTTC.

V is TRBV29-1 and J is TRBJ2-7, with unresolved D. In germline, CDR1 is SQVTM, CDR2 ANQGSEA. Trimming removed 8 bases at V and 4 bases at J, with 12 bases between. This CDR3 spans 11 amino acids. The CDR3 spells CSSATDYEQYF. The CDR3 nucleotides read TGCAGCAGTGCCACGGATTACGAGCAGTACTTC.

The V and J genes are TRBV7-2 and TRBJ2-1; 12 bases map to TRBD2. The CDR3 is made up of 16 amino acids. Germline CDR1 and CDR2: SGHTA and FQGNSA. Trimming at V came to 1 base and at J to 6 bases, leaving 4 bases not matched to a gene. DNA for the CDR3: TGTGCCAGCAGCTTAGTTGGGACTAGCGGGCGCAATGAGCAGTTCTTC. Amino acids: CASSLVGTSGRNEQFF.

This clonotype was observed a few times. V and J are TRBV5-1 and TRBJ2-3; D not resolved. Germline V gives CDR1 SGHRS, CDR2 YFSETQ. The V gene lost 4 bases and the J gene lost 7 bases, with 10 bases spanning the gap. The CDR3 contains 12 residues. This chain's CDR3 is CASSQGTNTQYF. CDR3 in DNA: TGCGCCAGCAGCCAAGGTACTAATACGCAGTATTTT.

V and J are TRBV2 and TRBJ2-1; either TRBD1 or TRBD2 may supply D (5 bases each). The V gene's germline CDR1 is SNHLY and CDR2 FYNNEI. Trimming left V 6 bases short and J 15 bases short, with 21 bases between. This CDR3 is built from 13 residues. The CDR3 DNA sequence: TGTGCCAGCAGGGAACAAATGGGGGAAGGAGCGTTCTTC. This codes for CASREQMGEGAFF.

The V gene is TRBV12-3 or TRBV12-4, the J gene TRBJ1-4; D is ambiguous. Trimming left V 5 bases short and J 7 bases short, with 20 bases between. The CDR3 is 16 amino acids. In DNA, the CDR3 is TGTGCCAGCAGTCCCTCCGTTTGGGGTTTGGGTGAAAAACTGTTTTTT. It translates to CASSPSVWGLGEKLFF.

The chain employs TRBV4-2 and TRBJ2-3; 12 bases align to TRBD2. The CDR3 covers 21 residues. The germline gives CDR1 LGHNA, CDR2 YNFKEQ. The junction had 14 bases not matched to a gene; V was cut back by 0 bases and J by 1 base. This CDR3 reads CASSQDQVLLAGGSRTDTQYF. CDR3 DNA sequence: TGTGCCAGCAGCCAAGATCAAGTGTTACTAGCGGGGGGCTCTCGCACAGATACGCAGTATTTT.

The CDR3 region has the DNA TGTGCCAGCTCACCACTCGTATCCTGGGTTGAGGTTTCCTACGAGCAGTACTTC. It encodes CASSPLVSWVEVSYEQYF. V gene TRBV18 combines with J gene TRBJ2-7, with D hard to call. The V gene's germline CDR1 is KGHSH and CDR2 LQKENI. The V gene lost 1 base and the J gene lost 1 base, with 20 bases spanning the gap. This CDR3 comprises 18 residues.